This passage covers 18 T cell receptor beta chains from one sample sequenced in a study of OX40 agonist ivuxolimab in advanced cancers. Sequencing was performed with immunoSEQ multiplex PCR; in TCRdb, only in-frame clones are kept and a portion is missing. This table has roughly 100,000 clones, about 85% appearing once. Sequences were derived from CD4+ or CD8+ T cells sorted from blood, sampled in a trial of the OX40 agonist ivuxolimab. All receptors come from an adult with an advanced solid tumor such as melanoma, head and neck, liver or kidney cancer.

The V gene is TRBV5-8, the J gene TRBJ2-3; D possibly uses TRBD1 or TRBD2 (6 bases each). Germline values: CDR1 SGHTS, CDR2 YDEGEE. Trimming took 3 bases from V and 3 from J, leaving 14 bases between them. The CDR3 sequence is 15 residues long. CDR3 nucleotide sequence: TGTGCCAGCAGCTGGAGGGGGGTTAGGACAGATACGCAGTATTTT. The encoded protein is CASSWRGVRTDTQYF.

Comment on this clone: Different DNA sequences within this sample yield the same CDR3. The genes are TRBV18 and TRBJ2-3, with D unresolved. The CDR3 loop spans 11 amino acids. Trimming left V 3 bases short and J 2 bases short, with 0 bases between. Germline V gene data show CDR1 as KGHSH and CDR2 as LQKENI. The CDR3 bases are TGTGCCAGCTCACCCACAGATACGCAGTATTTT. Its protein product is CASSPTDTQYF.

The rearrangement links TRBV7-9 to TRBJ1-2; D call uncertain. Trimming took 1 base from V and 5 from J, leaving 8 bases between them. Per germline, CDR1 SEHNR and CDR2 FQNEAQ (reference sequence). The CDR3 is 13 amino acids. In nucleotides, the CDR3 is TGTGCCAGCAGCTTAGTCCAGGTTTATGGCTACACCTTC. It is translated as CASSLVQVYGYTF.

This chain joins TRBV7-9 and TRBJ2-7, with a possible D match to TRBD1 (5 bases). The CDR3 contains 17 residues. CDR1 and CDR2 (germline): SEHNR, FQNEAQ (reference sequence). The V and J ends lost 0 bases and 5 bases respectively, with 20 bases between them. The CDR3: CASSLAWNPRASDEQYF. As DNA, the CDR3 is TGTGCCAGCAGCTTAGCGTGGAACCCCAGGGCCTCTGACGAGCAGTACTTC.

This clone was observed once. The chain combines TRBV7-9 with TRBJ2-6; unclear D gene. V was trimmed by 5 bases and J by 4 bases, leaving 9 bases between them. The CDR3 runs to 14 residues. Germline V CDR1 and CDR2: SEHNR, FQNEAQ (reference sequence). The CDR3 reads CASSARLGANVLTF. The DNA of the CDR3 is TGTGCCAGCAGCGCCCGACTGGGGGCCAACGTCCTGACTTTC. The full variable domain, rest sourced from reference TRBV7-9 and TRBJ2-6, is DTGVSQNPRHKITKRGQNVTFRCDPISEHNRLYWYRQTLGQGPEFLTYFQNEAQLEKSRLLSDRFSAERPKGSFSTLEIQRTEQGDSAMYLCASSARLGANVLTFGAGSRLTVL.

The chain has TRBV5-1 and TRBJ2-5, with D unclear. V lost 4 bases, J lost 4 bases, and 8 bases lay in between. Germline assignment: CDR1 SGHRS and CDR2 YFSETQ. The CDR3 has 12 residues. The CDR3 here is CASSDPGETQYF. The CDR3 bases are TGCGCCAGCAGCGACCCCGGAGAGACCCAGTACTTC.

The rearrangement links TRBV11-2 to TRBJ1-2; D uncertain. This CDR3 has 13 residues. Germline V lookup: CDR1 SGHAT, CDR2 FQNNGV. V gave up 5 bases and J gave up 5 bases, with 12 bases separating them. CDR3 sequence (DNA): TGTGCCAGCAGCGACGGTTTAGGGTATGGCTACACCTTC. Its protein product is CASSDGLGYGYTF. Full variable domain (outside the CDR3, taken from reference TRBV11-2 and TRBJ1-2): EAGVAQSPRYKIIEKRQSVAFWCNPISGHATLYWYQQILGQGPKLLIQFQNNGVVDDSQLPKDRFSAERLKGVDSTLKIQPAKLEDSAVYLCASSDGLGYGYTFGSGTRLTVV.

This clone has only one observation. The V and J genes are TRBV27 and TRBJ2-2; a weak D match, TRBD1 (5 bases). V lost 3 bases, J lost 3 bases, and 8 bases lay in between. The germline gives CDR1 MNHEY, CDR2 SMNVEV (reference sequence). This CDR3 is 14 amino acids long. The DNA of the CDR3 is TGTGCCAGCAGTTTCATAGGGGACACCGGGGAGCTGTTTTTT. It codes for CASSFIGDTGELFF.

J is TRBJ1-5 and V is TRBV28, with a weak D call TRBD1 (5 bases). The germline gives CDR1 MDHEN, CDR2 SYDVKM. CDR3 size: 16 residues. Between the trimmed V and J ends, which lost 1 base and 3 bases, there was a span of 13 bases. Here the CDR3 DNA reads TGTGCCAGCAGTTTATTAATCGGGGGATTCAATCAGCCCCAGCATTTT. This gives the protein CASSLLIGGFNQPQHF. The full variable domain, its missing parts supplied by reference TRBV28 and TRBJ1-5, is DVKVTQSSRYLVKRTGEKVFLECVQDMDHENMFWYRQDPGLGLRLIYFSYDVKMKEKGDIPEGYSVSREKKERFSLILESASTNQTSMYLCASSLLIGGFNQPQHFGDGTRLSIL.

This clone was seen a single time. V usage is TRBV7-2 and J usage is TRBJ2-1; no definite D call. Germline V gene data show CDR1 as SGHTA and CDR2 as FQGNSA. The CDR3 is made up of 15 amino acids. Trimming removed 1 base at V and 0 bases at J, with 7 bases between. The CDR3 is CASSLDASSYNEQFF. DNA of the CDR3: TGTGCCAGCAGCTTAGACGCCAGCTCCTACAATGAGCAGTTCTTC.

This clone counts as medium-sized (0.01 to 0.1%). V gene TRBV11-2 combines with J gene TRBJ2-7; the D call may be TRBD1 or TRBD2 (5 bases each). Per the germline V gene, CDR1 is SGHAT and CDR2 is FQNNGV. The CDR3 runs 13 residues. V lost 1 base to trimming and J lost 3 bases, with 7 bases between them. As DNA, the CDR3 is TGTGCCAGCAGCTTAGGAGGGGTCTACGAGCAGTACTTC. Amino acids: CASSLGGVYEQYF.

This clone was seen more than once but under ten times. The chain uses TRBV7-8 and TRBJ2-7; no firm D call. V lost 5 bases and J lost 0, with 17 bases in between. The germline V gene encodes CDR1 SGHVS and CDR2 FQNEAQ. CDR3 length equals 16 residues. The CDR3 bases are TGTGCCAGCAGCCCCCTGGGTAGCCAGAGCTCCTACGAGCAGTACTTC. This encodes CASSPLGSQSSYEQYF.

The CDR3 loop is CASSDPAGQGENEQFF. CDR3 DNA sequence: TGCGCCAGCAGTGACCCCGCGGGACAGGGGGAGAATGAGCAGTTCTTC. The rearrangement uses TRBV10-1 and TRBJ2-1; 11 nucleotides line up with TRBD1. V lost 3 bases to trimming and J lost 7 bases; unmatched junction nucleotides: 8. Per the germline V gene, CDR1 is WNHNN and CDR2 is SYGVQD (reference sequence). CDR3 size: 16 residues.

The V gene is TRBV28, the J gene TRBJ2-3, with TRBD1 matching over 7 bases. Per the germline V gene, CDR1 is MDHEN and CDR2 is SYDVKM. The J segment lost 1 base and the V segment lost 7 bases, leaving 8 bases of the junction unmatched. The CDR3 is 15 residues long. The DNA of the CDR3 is TGTGCCAGCACCCGGACAGGAGAAGGCACAGATACGCAGTATTTT. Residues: CASTRTGEGTDTQYF.

The CDR3 region is CASSYRGTGGSGYTF. CDR3 DNA: TGTGCCAGCAGTTACCGAGGGACAGGGGGAAGCGGCTACACCTTC. V is TRBV6-5 and J is TRBJ1-2; 11 bases match TRBD1. V lost 2 bases and J lost 8; bases outside the gene matches: 7. CDR3 length: 15 amino acids. Germline-derived CDR1 and CDR2 are MNHEY and SVGAGI.

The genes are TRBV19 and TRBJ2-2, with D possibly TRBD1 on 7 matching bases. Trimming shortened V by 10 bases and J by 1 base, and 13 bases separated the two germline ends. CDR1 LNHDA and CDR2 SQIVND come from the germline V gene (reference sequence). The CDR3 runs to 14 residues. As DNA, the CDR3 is TGTGCCACACGCGGGGACAGGAACACCGGGGAGCTGTTTTTT. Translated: CATRGDRNTGELFF. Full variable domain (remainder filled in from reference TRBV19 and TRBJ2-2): DGGITQSPKYLFRKEGQNVTLSCEQNLNHDAMYWYRQDPGQGLRLIYYSQIVNDFQKGDIAEGYSVSREKKESFPLTVTSAQKNPTAFYLCATRGDRNTGELFFGEGSRLTVL.

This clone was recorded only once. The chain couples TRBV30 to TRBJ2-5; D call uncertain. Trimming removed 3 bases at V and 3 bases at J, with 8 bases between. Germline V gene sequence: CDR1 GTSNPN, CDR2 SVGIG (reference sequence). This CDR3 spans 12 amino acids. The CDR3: CAWSYGEETQYF. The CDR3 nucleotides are TGTGCCTGGAGCTATGGGGAAGAGACCCAGTACTTC.

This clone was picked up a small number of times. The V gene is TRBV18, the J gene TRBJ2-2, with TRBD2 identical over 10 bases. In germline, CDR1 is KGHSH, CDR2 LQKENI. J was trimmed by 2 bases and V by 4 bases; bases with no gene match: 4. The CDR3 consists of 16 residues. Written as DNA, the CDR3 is TGTGCCAGCTCACGGGGGACTAGCGTAAACACCGGGGAGCTGTTTTTT. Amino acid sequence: CASSRGTSVNTGELFF.